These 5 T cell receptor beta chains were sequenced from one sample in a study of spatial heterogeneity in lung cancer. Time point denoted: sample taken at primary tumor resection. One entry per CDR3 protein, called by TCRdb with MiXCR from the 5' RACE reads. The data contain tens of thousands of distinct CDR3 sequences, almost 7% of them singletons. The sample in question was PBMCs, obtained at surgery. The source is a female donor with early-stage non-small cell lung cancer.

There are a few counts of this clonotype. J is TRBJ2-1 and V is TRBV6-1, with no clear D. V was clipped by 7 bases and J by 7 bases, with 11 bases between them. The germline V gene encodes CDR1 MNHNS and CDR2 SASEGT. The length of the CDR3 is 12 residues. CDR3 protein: CASKIPYNEQFF. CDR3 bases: TGTGCCAGCAAGATTCCTTATAATGAGCAGTTCTTC.

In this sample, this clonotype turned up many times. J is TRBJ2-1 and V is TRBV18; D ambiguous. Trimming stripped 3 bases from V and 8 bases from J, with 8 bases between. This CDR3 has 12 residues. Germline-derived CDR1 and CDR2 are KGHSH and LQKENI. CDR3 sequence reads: CASSPTIDEQFF. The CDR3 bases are TGTGCCAGCTCACCTACAATAGATGAGCAGTTCTTC.

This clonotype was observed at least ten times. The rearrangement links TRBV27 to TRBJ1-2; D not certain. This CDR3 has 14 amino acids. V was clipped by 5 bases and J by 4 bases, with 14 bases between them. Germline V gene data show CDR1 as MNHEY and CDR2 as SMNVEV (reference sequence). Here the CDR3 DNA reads TGTGCCAGCAGTGTTGGTGGTTACCCCTATGGCTACACCTTC. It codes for CASSVGGYPYGYTF.

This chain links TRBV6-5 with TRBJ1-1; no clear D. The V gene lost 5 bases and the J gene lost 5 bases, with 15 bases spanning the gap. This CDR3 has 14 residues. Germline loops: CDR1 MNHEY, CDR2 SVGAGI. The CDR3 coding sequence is TGTGCCAGCAGTAAAACGAGGGCCAGGACTGAAGCTTTCTTT. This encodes CASSKTRARTEAFF.

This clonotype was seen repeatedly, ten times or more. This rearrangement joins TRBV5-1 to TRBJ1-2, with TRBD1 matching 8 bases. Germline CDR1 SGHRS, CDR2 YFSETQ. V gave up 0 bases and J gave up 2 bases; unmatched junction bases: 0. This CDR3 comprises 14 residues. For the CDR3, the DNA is TGCGCCAGCAGCTTGGGACAGGGGAACTATGGCTACACCTTC. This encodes CASSLGQGNYGYTF.